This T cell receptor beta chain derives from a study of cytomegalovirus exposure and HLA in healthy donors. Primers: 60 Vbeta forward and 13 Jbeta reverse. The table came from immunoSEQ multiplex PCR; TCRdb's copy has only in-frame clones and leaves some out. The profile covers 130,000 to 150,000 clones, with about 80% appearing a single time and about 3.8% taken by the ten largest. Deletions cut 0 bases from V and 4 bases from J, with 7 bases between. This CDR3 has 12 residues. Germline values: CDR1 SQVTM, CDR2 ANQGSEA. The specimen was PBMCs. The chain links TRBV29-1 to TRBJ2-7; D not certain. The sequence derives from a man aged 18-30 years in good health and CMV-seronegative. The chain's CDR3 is CSVEDGHYEQYF. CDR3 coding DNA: TGCAGCGTTGAAGATGGGCATTACGAGCAGTACTTC.